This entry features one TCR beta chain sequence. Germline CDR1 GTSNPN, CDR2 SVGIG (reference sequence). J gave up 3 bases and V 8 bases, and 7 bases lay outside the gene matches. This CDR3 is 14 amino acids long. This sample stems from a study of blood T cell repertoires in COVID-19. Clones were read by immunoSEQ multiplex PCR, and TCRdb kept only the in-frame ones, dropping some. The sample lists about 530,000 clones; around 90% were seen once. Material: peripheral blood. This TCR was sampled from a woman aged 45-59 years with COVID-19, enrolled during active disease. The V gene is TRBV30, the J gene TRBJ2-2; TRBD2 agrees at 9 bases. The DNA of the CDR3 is TGTGCCCACAATAGCGGGGGAGACACCGGGGAGCTGTTTTTT. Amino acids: CAHNSGGDTGELFF.